This T cell receptor beta chain was documented in a study of technical replicates of blood from several donors (TCRdb year 2017). Receptors were amplified or captured by the immunoSEQ multiplex PCR assay. The table was pulled from immuneACCESS by TCRdb, which kept in-frame rearrangements only. Such tables lose some clones; where checked, under half of the loss comes from unresolved V genes, and the rest has no known cause. The sample table shows 65,000 to 85,000 clones, and 90% to 98% are seen once. The ten most abundant clones make up around 0.2% of the sample. V sheds 6 bases and J sheds 4 bases, leaving 7 bases between their ends. In the germline V gene, CDR1 corresponds to SNHLY and CDR2 to FYNNEI. Counted from cysteine to phenylalanine, this CDR3 has 11 amino acids. This entry keeps only the CDR3 DNA: 33 bases, framed from base 1. Worth noting for this clone: This clone's antigen is unknown. Per-base quality was not reported, and no clone a single base away is much larger than it.

This clonotype was obtained from a human donor in good health. The V gene is TRBV2 and the J gene is TRBJ2-7, with no confident D gene call. Sequenced: T cells isolated from PBMCs. The CDR3 is CASRGAYEQYF. The sequenced DNA is TGTGCCAGCAGGGGCGCATACGAGCAGTACTTC.